These 4 T cell receptor beta chains were all obtained from the same sample, sequenced in a study of T cell responses to AZD1222 COVID-19 vaccine. The protocol was immunoSEQ multiplex PCR, while the TCRdb copy is restricted to in-frame clones and leaves out a portion. Of tens of thousands of clones listed, around 90% are singletons. The source material was peripheral blood, sampled on day 0 of MenACWY control vaccination. The receptors come from an adult in good health.

The V and J genes are TRBV13 and TRBJ1-2, with TRBD1 as a possible D gene (5 bases). CDR1 and CDR2 from the germline V gene are PRHDT and FYEKMQ (reference sequence). The CDR3 is made up of 12 amino acids. Trimming took 1 base from V and 8 from J, leaving 8 bases between them. The CDR3 loop reads CASSLVRGGYTF. In DNA, the CDR3 is TGTGCCAGCAGCTTAGTCCGGGGGGGCTACACCTTC.

This chain joins TRBV5-4 and TRBJ1-6; 7 bases align to TRBD1. With V trimmed by 4 bases and J by 3 bases, 4 bases remained unmatched. Per germline, CDR1 SGHNT and CDR2 YYREEE (reference sequence). CDR3 length equals 15 residues. The CDR3 is CASSQGTDYNSPLHF. Written as DNA, the CDR3 is TGTGCCAGCAGCCAAGGGACAGACTATAATTCACCCCTCCACTTT.

This chain connects TRBV6-1 to TRBJ1-5, with D unclear. V was shortened by 3 bases and J by 1 base, with 7 bases between the two germline ends. The CDR3 extends over 14 amino acids. Germline V CDR1 and CDR2: MNHNS, SASEGT. CDR3 amino acids: CASSDRYSNQPQHF. CDR3 in DNA: TGTGCCAGCAGTGACAGATACAGCAATCAGCCCCAGCATTTT.

The chain carries TRBV29-1 and TRBJ2-7, with 7 bases fitting TRBD2. J gave up 2 bases and V 1 base, and 2 bases lay outside the gene matches. Germline CDR1 is SQVTM and CDR2 is ANQGSEA. The CDR3 length is 13 residues. The CDR3 bases are TGCAGCGTTGAAGGGGAGGGAGCCTACGAGCAGTACTTC. Translated, it gives CSVEGEGAYEQYF.